A single sample is the source of the 2 T cell receptor beta chains below, sequenced in a study of cytomegalovirus exposure and HLA in healthy donors. The study ran its PCR with 60 Vbeta and 13 Jbeta primers. The assay was immunoSEQ multiplex PCR, and TCRdb's table has in-frame clones only and misses some. This sample has 100,000 to 150,000 clones, with roughly 80% found just once. The sequencing sample was made of PBMCs. These receptors came from a woman in her forties or fifties in good health and CMV-seronegative.

The rearrangement joins TRBV19 to TRBJ2-7; 7 positions agree with TRBD1. The germline CDR1 and CDR2 sequences are LNHDA and SQIVND (reference sequence). The V segment lost 5 bases and the J segment 0 bases; nucleotides outside the gene matches: 7. The CDR3 extends over 15 amino acids. In DNA form, the CDR3 reads TGTGCCAGTAGTTCACCGGGACAGACCTCCTACGAGCAGTACTTC. It is translated as CASSSPGQTSYEQYF.

The chain uses TRBV6-4 and TRBJ2-7; D is possibly TRBD2 (6 bases). Trimming took 6 bases from V and 9 from J, leaving 12 bases between them. Germline CDR1 and CDR2: MRHNA and SNTAGT. CDR3 length equals 11 residues. The CDR3 DNA sequence: TGTGCCAGCAGCACCCCCGGGAGGCAGTACTTC. Protein product: CASSTPGRQYF.